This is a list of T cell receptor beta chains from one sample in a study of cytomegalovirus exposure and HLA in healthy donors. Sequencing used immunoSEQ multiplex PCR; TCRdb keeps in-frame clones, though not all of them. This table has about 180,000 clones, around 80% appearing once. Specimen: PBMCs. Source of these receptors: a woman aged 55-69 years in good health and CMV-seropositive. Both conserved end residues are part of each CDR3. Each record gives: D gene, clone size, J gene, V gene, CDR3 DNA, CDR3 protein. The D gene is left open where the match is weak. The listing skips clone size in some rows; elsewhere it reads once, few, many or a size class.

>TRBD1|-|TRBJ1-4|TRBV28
TGTGCCAGCAGTTTATGGGACAGGGGCAATGAAAAACTGTTTTTT
CASSLWDRGNEKLFF
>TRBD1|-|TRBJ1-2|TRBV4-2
TGTGCCAGCAGCCAAGTGGGGGACAGGGGAAACTATGGCTACACCTTC
CASSQVGDRGNYGYTF
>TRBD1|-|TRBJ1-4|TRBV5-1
TGCGCCAGCAGCGTAGGACAGGGGCAAGAAAAACTGTTTTTT
CASSVGQGQEKLFF
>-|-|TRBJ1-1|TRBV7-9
TGTGCCAGCAGCTTGACGGGAAACGTTGAAGCTTTCTTT
CASSLTGNVEAFF
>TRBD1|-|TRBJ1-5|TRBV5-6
TGTGCCAGCAAAAGACAGGGGGGCGCAAGCAATCAGCCCCAGCATTTT
CASKRQGGASNQPQHF
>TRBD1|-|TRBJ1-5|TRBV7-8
TGTGCCAGCAGCCTAGACAGGGCCCCTCAGCCCCAGCATTTT
CASSLDRAPQPQHF
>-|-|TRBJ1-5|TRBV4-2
TGTGCCAGCAGCCAATCCTCAGGGATAGGGCAGCCCCAGCATTTT
CASSQSSGIGQPQHF
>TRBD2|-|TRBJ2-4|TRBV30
TGTGCCTGGAGTGTACTCCGACTAGCGGGGGGCGGGGCCAAAAACATTCAGTACTTC
CAWSVLRLAGGGAKNIQYF
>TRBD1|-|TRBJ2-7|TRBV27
TGTGCCAGCAGTTTATCGACAGGGGGCGCGTACGAGCAGTACTTC
CASSLSTGGAYEQYF
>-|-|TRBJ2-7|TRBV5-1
TGCGCCAGCAGCCCGGCGGGAATTGGGCCCTACGAGCAGTACTTC
CASSPAGIGPYEQYF
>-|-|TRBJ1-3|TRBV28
TGTGCCAGCAGTTCCCTGGAAGGGGTTATGTCTGGAAACACCATATATTTT
CASSSLEGVMSGNTIYF
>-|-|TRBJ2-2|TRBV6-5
TGTGCCAGCAGTTCCGGACTCGGCGGGGAGCTGTTTTTT
CASSSGLGGELFF
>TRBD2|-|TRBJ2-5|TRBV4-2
TGTGCCAGCAGCCAAGATCTAGCGGGGGCCAGGGAGACCCAGTACTTC
CASSQDLAGARETQYF
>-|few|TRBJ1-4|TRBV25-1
TGTGCCAGCAGTGATGCAGGGAAGGGTAATAATGAAAAACTGTTTTTT
CASSDAGKGNNEKLFF
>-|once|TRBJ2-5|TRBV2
TGTGCCAGCAGTCGGAGGGCTGGAGAGACCCAGTACTTC
CASSRRAGETQYF
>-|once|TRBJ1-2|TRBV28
TGTGCCAGCAGTTTATTATTAGGGGGGGTCTATGGCTACACCTTC
CASSLLLGGVYGYTF
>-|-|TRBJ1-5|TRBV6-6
TGTGCCAGCAGTTATCCGGGGGGTGATCAGCCCCAGCATTTT
CASSYPGGDQPQHF
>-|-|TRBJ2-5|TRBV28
TGTGCCAGCAGTTTTGGTATTCGGTACCAAGAGACCCAGTACTTC
CASSFGIRYQETQYF
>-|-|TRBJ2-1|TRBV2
TGTGCCAGCAGTGATGTGGGCCTTAGTTGTGTCTTC
CASSDVGLSCVF
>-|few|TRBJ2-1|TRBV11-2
TGTGCCAGCAGCTTAAGCACCCCGAATGAGCAGTTCTTC
CASSLSTPNEQFF
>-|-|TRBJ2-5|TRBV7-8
TGTGCCAGCAGCTTAGGAACAGTTCAAGAGACCCAGTACTTC
CASSLGTVQETQYF
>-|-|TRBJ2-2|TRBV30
TGTGCCTGGAGAATGACAGGATGGGCCGGGGAGCTGTTTTTT
CAWRMTGWAGELFF
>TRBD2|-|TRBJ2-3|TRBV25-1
TGTGCCAGCAAGCGTAGCGGGAGGGCGGGTACGCAGTATTTT
CASKRSGRAGTQYF
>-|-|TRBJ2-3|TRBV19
TGTGCCAGTAGTAACCCCCCCCCGGCAGATACGCAGTATTTT
CASSNPPPADTQYF
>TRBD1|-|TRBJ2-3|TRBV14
TGTGCCAGCAGCCAAGTTCGGAGACAGGGAAGCACAGATACGCAGTATTTT
CASSQVRRQGSTDTQYF
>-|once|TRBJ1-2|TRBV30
TGTGCCTGGATGAGGGACAATTCAGGGGATGGCTACACCTTC
CAWMRDNSGDGYTF
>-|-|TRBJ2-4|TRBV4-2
TGTGCCAGCAGCCCGTACGGGGGAGACAAAAACATTCAGTACTTC
CASSPYGGDKNIQYF
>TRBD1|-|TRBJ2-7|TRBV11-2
TGTGCCAGCAACCTTCGGACAGGGGGTTACGAGCAGTACTTC
CASNLRTGGYEQYF
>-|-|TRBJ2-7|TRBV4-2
TGTGCCAGCAGCCAAGATCGAGCGAGTCGATTTTACGAGCAGTACTTC
CASSQDRASRFYEQYF
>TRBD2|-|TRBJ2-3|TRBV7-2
TGTGCCAGCAGCTACGACGGGACTAGCGGGGGTAGCACAGATACGCAGTATTTT
CASSYDGTSGGSTDTQYF
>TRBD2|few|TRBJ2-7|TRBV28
TGTGCCAGCAGTCCCGGGACTAGAGATTACGAGCAGTACTTC
CASSPGTRDYEQYF
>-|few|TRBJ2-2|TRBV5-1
TGCGCCAGCAGCTTCTCCGGACAGGGAGGGGAGGCCGGGGAGCTGTTTTTT
CASSFSGQGGEAGELFF